These 29 T cell receptor beta chains were sequenced from one sample in a study of Graves' ophthalmopathy and Graves' hyperthyroidism. Beta-chain TCR CDR3 regions were amplified from RNA transcripts. Amplification began with first-round RT-PCR using HTBI primers, then second-round multiplex PCR was performed. In TCRdb, the multiplex PCR reads were re-called with MiXCR into one record per CDR3 protein. The sample contains 150,000 to 200,000 distinct CDR3 sequences, around two fifths of which appear only once. What was sequenced was peripheral blood. These receptors all come from a man aged 25-45 years with Graves' ophthalmopathy.

At least ten counts were recorded for this clonotype. The rearrangement joins TRBV27 to TRBJ1-6; 7 bases agree with TRBD1. V gave up 6 bases and J gave up 6 bases; unmatched junction bases: 5. The CDR3 has 14 residues. Germline CDR1 MNHEY, CDR2 SMNVEV (reference sequence). Here the CDR3 DNA reads TGTGCCAGCAGAGCGACAGGGAGTAATTCACCCCTCCACTTT. This codes for CASRATGSNSPLHF.

This clonotype was picked up many times. A much larger clone sits a single nucleotide away, making a read error possible. This chain links TRBV6-2 or TRBV6-3 with TRBJ2-7, with D possibly TRBD1 on 5 matching bases. This CDR3 contains 17 residues. Trimming left V 3 bases short and J 2 bases short, with 20 bases between. The V gene's germline CDR1 is MNHEY and CDR2 SVGEGT. CDR3 protein: CASSYPAGFSTTYEQYF. The CDR3 DNA is TGTGCCAGCAGTTATCCTGCAGGGTTTTCCACGACCTACGAGCAGTACTTC.

The rearrangement uses TRBV6-2 or TRBV6-3 and TRBJ1-1, with 7 bases that match TRBD1. J lost 4 bases, V lost 2 bases, and 1 base had no gene match. Germline CDR1 MNHEY, CDR2 SVGEGT. This CDR3 is 13 amino acids long. The DNA of the CDR3 is TGTGCCAGCAGTTACCGGACAGGCACTGAAGCTTTCTTT. Translated, it gives CASSYRTGTEAFF.

This clonotype was found many times. This chain connects TRBV20-1 to TRBJ2-7; D is unresolved. This CDR3 has 16 amino acids. Germline-derived CDR1 and CDR2 are DFQATT and SNEGSKA (reference sequence). The germline V and J ends were trimmed by 0 bases and 2 bases, with 17 bases remaining between them. The CDR3 DNA is TGCAGTGCTAGAGAGGGTCCCAATACAGCGACCTACGAGCAGTACTTC. This gives the protein CSAREGPNTATYEQYF.

The CDR3 spells CASSTDSGHYGYTF. The CDR3 DNA sequence: TGTGCCAGCAGTACAGACAGCGGGCACTATGGCTACACCTTC. This chain links TRBV6-1 with TRBJ1-2; D is perhaps TRBD1 (5 bases). V was shortened by 5 bases and J by 3 bases, with 13 bases between the two germline ends. This CDR3 has 14 amino acids. The germline V gene has CDR1 MNHNS and CDR2 SASEGT.

This clonotype was recorded many times. The rearrangement links TRBV28 to TRBJ1-2, with TRBD1 matching over 7 bases. The CDR3 is made up of 14 amino acids. Trimming at V came to 6 bases and at J to 5 bases, leaving 9 bases not matched to a gene. Germline loops: CDR1 MDHEN, CDR2 SYDVKM. Written as DNA, the CDR3 is TGTGCCAGCAGCAATACCAACAGGGGATATGGCTACACCTTC. Amino acids: CASSNTNRGYGYTF.

There are many counts of this clonotype. The V call is TRBV7-2, the J call TRBJ2-7, with D unclear. Trimming shortened V by 1 base and J by 7 bases, and 8 bases separated the two germline ends. Germline V CDR1 and CDR2: SGHTA, FQGNSA. This CDR3 region has 12 residues. CDR3 sequence (DNA): TGTGCCAGCAGCTTAGTAGGGTTAGAGCAGTACTTC. Residues: CASSLVGLEQYF.

This clonotype was picked up many times. The V call is TRBV29-1, the J call TRBJ1-5, with 7 bases identical to TRBD1. The CDR3 consists of 13 residues. The V gene end was trimmed by 6 bases and the J gene end by 5 bases; junction bases not matched to a gene: 7. The germline gives CDR1 SQVTM, CDR2 ANQGSEA. The CDR3 DNA reads TGCAGCGTCGGGACAGATCCCCATCAGCCCCAGCATTTT. It codes for CSVGTDPHQPQHF.

V and J are TRBV5-1 and TRBJ1-2, with 8 bases that match TRBD1. Germline V CDR1 and CDR2: SGHRS, YFSETQ. The CDR3 has 16 amino acids. Germline trimming cut 4 bases from V and 3 bases from J; bases unmatched to any gene: 11. CDR3 coding DNA: TGCGCCAGCAGCCCCCAACCATCGACAGGGGACTATGGCTACACCTTC. It yields the protein CASSPQPSTGDYGYTF.

This clonotype has ten or more counts. V is TRBV28 and J is TRBJ2-5; weak D call: TRBD2 (5 bases). V lost 7 bases and J 2 bases, leaving 11 bases between the germline ends. Germline loops: CDR1 MDHEN, CDR2 SYDVKM. The CDR3 extends over 13 amino acids. This CDR3 is CASIGLSQETQYF. The CDR3 bases are TGTGCCAGCATTGGACTTTCACAAGAGACCCAGTACTTC.

This clonotype was detected many times. J is TRBJ2-7 and V is TRBV12-3 or TRBV12-4; TRBD1 agrees at 7 bases. The CDR3 is 12 amino acids. Trimming took 6 bases from V and 5 from J; bases not matched to a gene: 4. In DNA, the CDR3 is TGTGCCAGCAGGCTGACAGGGAACGAGCAGTACTTC. This sequence encodes CASRLTGNEQYF.

The chain employs TRBV6-5 and TRBJ2-2, with D perhaps TRBD1 or TRBD2 (5 bases each). Trimming stripped 0 bases from V and 5 bases from J, with 13 bases between. The CDR3 is 16 amino acids. The germline gives CDR1 MNHEY, CDR2 SVGAGI. The DNA for the CDR3 is TGTGCCAGCAGTTACTCGGGGACGGGAAGGACCGGGGAGCTGTTTTTT. It codes for CASSYSGTGRTGELFF.

In its sample, this clonotype was seen many times. The rearrangement uses TRBV6-2 or TRBV6-3 and TRBJ2-4; no firm D call. The CDR3 is made up of 14 amino acids. Trimming took off 0 bases at V and 7 bases at J, with 10 bases between the two ends. Germline V gene sequence: CDR1 MNHEY, CDR2 SVGEGT. In nucleotides, the CDR3 is TGTGCCAGCAGTTACTCGAGACACCGTAACATTCAGTACTTC. Protein sequence: CASSYSRHRNIQYF.

This clonotype was seen at least ten times. The J gene is TRBJ1-6, the V gene TRBV30; D uncertain. The CDR3 sequence is 13 residues long. CDR1 is GTSNPN, CDR2 SVGIG, per germline (reference sequence). V shed 2 bases and J shed 11 bases, with 13 bases lying between them. The CDR3 is CAWSPSGNPPLHF. DNA for the CDR3: TGTGCCTGGAGTCCGTCGGGGAATCCACCCCTCCACTTT.

V gene TRBV7-2 combines with J gene TRBJ2-7; 9 positions match TRBD2. CDR1 is SGHTA, CDR2 FQGNSA, per germline. V lost 5 bases to trimming and J lost 6 bases; unmatched junction nucleotides: 5. This CDR3 has 13 amino acids. CDR3 in DNA: TGTGCCAGCAGCCTAGATAGCGGGGGCGAGCAGTACTTC. Protein product: CASSLDSGGEQYF. Full variable domain (remainder filled in from reference TRBV7-2 and TRBJ2-7): GAGVSQSPSNKVTEKGKDVELRCDPISGHTALYWYRQSLGQGLEFLIYFQGNSAPDKSGLPSDRFSAERTGGSVSTLTIQRTQQEDSAVYLCASSLDSGGEQYFGPGTRLTVT.

This clonotype was recorded at least ten times. The DNA of the CDR3 is TGCGCCAGCAGCCCGGCGGGTGGGTACGAGCAGTACTTC. This codes for CASSPAGGYEQYF. The rearrangement links TRBV4-3 to TRBJ2-7, with D perhaps TRBD2 (5 bases). This CDR3 region has 13 residues. Germline V gene lookup returns CDR1 LGHNA and CDR2 YSLEER. The V and J ends lost 4 bases and 4 bases respectively, with 11 bases between them.

This clonotype was recorded at least ten times. This rearrangement joins TRBV20-1 to TRBJ1-1; maybe TRBD1 (6 bases). Germline lookup yields CDR1 DFQATT and CDR2 SNEGSKA (reference sequence). CDR3 length equals 16 residues. V lost 0 bases and J lost 0, with 14 bases in between. The CDR3 nucleotides read TGCAGTGCTAGAGATCCCAGAGGGGGGGTGAACACTGAAGCTTTCTTT. This codes for CSARDPRGGVNTEAFF.

V gene TRBV20-1 combines with J gene TRBJ2-7, with 11 positions matching TRBD2. Germline CDR1 DFQATT, CDR2 SNEGSKA (reference sequence). J was trimmed by 5 bases and V by 6 bases; bases with no gene match: 9. CDR3 size: 14 residues. CDR3 in amino acids: CSAKLAGDIDEQYF. In nucleotides, the CDR3 is TGCAGTGCCAAACTAGCGGGAGACATTGACGAGCAGTACTTC.

The chain couples TRBV6-1 to TRBJ2-5; 7 nucleotides match TRBD1. CDR3 size: 14 residues. The germline V gene has CDR1 MNHNS and CDR2 SASEGT. Trimming at V came to 6 bases and at J to 7 bases, leaving 11 bases not matched to a gene. Here the CDR3 DNA reads TGTGCCAGCAGCACGACAGGGTCCGCCATGACCCAGTACTTC. The encoded protein is CASSTTGSAMTQYF.

This clonotype has at least ten counts. The V and J genes are TRBV24-1 and TRBJ1-2; a possible D gene is TRBD1 (5 bases). V lost 7 bases and J 8 bases, leaving 10 bases between the germline ends. This CDR3 is built from 11 residues. Germline lookup yields CDR1 KGHDR and CDR2 SFDVKD. CDR3 protein: CATRSGRGYTF. CDR3 sequence (DNA): TGTGCCACCAGATCAGGGCGAGGCTACACCTTC.

The chain couples TRBV6-2 or TRBV6-3 to TRBJ2-7; D remains ambiguous. Looked up from germline, CDR1 is MNHEY and CDR2 is SVGEGT. CDR3 length: 16 amino acids. The germline V and J ends were trimmed by 2 bases and 0 bases, with 14 bases remaining between them. CDR3: CASSYPLGRSSYEQYF. CDR3 in DNA: TGTGCCAGCAGTTACCCCCTTGGGCGGTCCTCCTACGAGCAGTACTTC.

The V and J genes are TRBV6-5 and TRBJ2-7; tentative D call: TRBD2 (6 bases). The CDR3 loop spans 15 amino acids. Germline CDR1 MNHEY, CDR2 SVGAGI. The V and J ends lost 0 bases and 6 bases respectively, with 15 bases between them. CDR3 bases: TGTGCCAGCAGTTACTCGCGGGGAAGGCCGTCCGAGCAGTACTTC. This sequence encodes CASSYSRGRPSEQYF.

This clonotype was seen repeatedly, ten times or more. V is TRBV7-9 and J is TRBJ1-1, with D hard to call. The CDR3 consists of 14 residues. V shed 3 bases and J shed 5 bases, with 13 bases lying between them. In germline, CDR1 is SEHNR, CDR2 FQNEAQ (reference sequence). Here the CDR3 DNA reads TGTGCCAGCAGCTTCGGGGTCCTGGGAACTGAAGCTTTCTTT. This sequence encodes CASSFGVLGTEAFF.

This sequence joins TRBV10-3 and TRBJ2-5; 9 bases fit TRBD2. V dropped 4 bases and J dropped 5; count of bases not matched to a gene: 11. From germline, CDR1 is ENHRY and CDR2 SYGVKD. This CDR3 contains 16 residues. The DNA of the CDR3 is TGTGCCATCAGTGTATCGTCTAGCGGGGTCGGGGAGACCCAGTACTTC. This sequence encodes CAISVSSSGVGETQYF.

The rearrangement links TRBV28 to TRBJ1-2; TRBD1 matches at 7 bases. The V gene's germline CDR1 is MDHEN and CDR2 SYDVKM. The CDR3 contains 14 residues. Losses at the gene ends were 7 bases for V and 4 bases for J; bases not matched to a gene: 9. The CDR3 nucleotides are TGTGCCAGCACCGACACGACAGGGCCCTATGGCTACACCTTC. It codes for CASTDTTGPYGYTF.

This clonotype came up many times. The chain couples TRBV24-1 to TRBJ1-2; unclear D gene. Germline V gene sequence: CDR1 KGHDR, CDR2 SFDVKD. CDR3 length: 12 residues. V shed 2 bases and J shed 4 bases, with 4 bases lying between them. The CDR3: CATSDSGYGYTF. The CDR3 DNA sequence: TGTGCCACCAGTGATTCTGGCTATGGCTACACCTTC.

A few counts support this clonotype. The chain uses TRBV10-3 and TRBJ2-5; 9 bases are shared with TRBD1. The CDR3 runs to 14 residues. Trimming at V came to 4 bases and at J to 5 bases, leaving 5 bases not matched to a gene. Germline CDR1 ENHRY, CDR2 SYGVKD. The CDR3, as DNA: TGTGCCATCAGTGGGACAGGGGCCGGGGAGACCCAGTACTTC. This translates into CAISGTGAGETQYF.

This sequence joins TRBV30 and TRBJ2-7; the match to TRBD2 covers 7 bases. This CDR3 is 13 amino acids long. With 2 bases clipped from V and 2 bases from J, the junction kept 3 bases outside the gene matches. Germline V CDR1 and CDR2: GTSNPN, SVGIG (reference sequence). The DNA for the CDR3 is TGTGCCTGGAGTAACAGCGGGGCCTACGAGCAGTACTTC. It translates to CAWSNSGAYEQYF.

This clonotype came up many times. The rearrangement joins TRBV7-2 to TRBJ1-2; perhaps TRBD1 as D (5 bases). The CDR3 contains 13 residues. V dropped 5 bases and J dropped 4 bases, with 11 bases sitting between them. Per germline, CDR1 SGHTA and CDR2 FQGNSA. CDR3 loop: CASSPDGGYGYTF. CDR3 DNA: TGTGCCAGCAGCCCCGACGGGGGCTATGGCTACACCTTC.